The clone carrying this T cell receptor (beta chain) has more than one count but fewer than ten. The antigen is unknown. This sample stems from a study of post-analysis software for immune sequencing data. Whole-study findings and limits: A few TRBV segments occurring more often in patients than controls included TRBV5-6, TRBV5-1 and TRBV20-1. Comparison with controls showed significantly lower normalized Chao1 diversity in multiple sclerosis patients.

Unique molecular identifiers were present in the TCR beta cDNA libraries. One entry per CDR3 protein, called by TCRdb with MiXCR from the PCR reads. This table holds around 710,000 distinct CDR3 sequences, about 45% found once. Germline V gives CDR1 MNHEY, CDR2 SMNVEV (reference sequence). V lost 4 bases to trimming and J lost 9 bases; unmatched junction nucleotides: 8. CDR3 size: 15 residues. The chain combines TRBV27 with TRBJ2-3; 12 bases map to TRBD2. The material sequenced was blood. This receptor was identified in a girl between 5 and 17 years old with multiple sclerosis. As DNA, the CDR3 is TGTGCCAGCAGTTCTGGCCTAGCGGGAGGGCGAACGCAGTATTTT. Translation gives CASSSGLAGGRTQYF.